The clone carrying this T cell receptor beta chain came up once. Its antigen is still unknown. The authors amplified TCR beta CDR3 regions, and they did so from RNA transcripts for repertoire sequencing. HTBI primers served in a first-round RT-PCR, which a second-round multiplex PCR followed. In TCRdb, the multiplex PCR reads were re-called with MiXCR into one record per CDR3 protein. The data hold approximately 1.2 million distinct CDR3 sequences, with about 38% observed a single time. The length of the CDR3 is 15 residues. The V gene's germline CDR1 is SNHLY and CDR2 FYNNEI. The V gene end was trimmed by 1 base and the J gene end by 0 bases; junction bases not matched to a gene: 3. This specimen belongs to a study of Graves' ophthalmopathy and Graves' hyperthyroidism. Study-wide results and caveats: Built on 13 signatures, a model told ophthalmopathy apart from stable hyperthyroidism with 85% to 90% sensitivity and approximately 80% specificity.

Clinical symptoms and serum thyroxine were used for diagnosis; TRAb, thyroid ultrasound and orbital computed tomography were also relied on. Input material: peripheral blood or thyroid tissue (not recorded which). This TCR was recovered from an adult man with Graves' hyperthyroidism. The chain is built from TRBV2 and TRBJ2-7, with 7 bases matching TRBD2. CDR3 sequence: CASSEGTRRSYEQYF. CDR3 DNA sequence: TGTGCCAGCAGTGAAGGGACTAGGCGCTCCTACGAGCAGTACTTC.